These 22 T cell receptor beta chains originate from one sample sequenced in a study of blood T cells in healthy people across ages. The use of a sample-barcoded 5' primer and a J-beta primer mix characterized a second PCR of roughly 6 to 11 cycles. Each CDR3 protein is one row after TCRdb ran MiXCR on the 5' RACE reads. The table has around 1,800,000 distinct CDR3 sequences, 35% to 50% seen once. Sequences were obtained from blood. The source is a human donor in good health.

In its sample, this clonotype was seen a few times. The J gene is TRBJ2-3, the V gene TRBV4-1, with D perhaps matching TRBD1 (6 bases). Germline V gene sequence: CDR1 MGHRA, CDR2 YSYEKL. This CDR3 has 19 residues. V lost 0 bases, J lost 2 bases, and 21 bases lay in between. This CDR3 is CASSQDEGGGLSVTDTQYF. CDR3 sequence (DNA): TGCGCCAGCAGCCAAGATGAAGGGGGTGGGCTCTCCGTCACAGATACGCAGTATTTT.

This clonotype was observed a few times. A much larger clone sits a single nucleotide away, making a read error possible. The chain carries TRBV29-1 and TRBJ2-1; 12 bases agree with TRBD1. The germline V gene encodes CDR1 SQVTM and CDR2 ANQGSEA. This CDR3 spans 13 amino acids. V was pared by 7 bases and J by 10 bases, with 8 bases of the junction left unmatched. The CDR3 region is CSGGTGGEDEQFF. The CDR3 DNA is TGCAGCGGGGGGACAGGGGGCGAAGACGAGCAGTTCTTC.

This chain links TRBV27 with TRBJ2-7; D uncertain. The CDR3 contains 13 residues. Germline CDR1 reads MNHEY; CDR2 reads SMNVEV (reference sequence). V was trimmed by 3 bases and J by 5 bases, leaving 11 bases between them. CDR3 sequence: CASSFTRLHEQYF. The CDR3, as DNA: TGTGCCAGCAGTTTCACCAGGCTCCACGAGCAGTACTTC.

The rearrangement uses TRBV6-5 and TRBJ2-7; D may be TRBD2 (5 bases). In germline, CDR1 is MNHEY, CDR2 SVGAGI. V was cut by 3 bases and J by 3 bases, with 12 bases left in between. CDR3 length: 14 amino acids. CDR3 loop: CASSYNGRDYEQYF. CDR3 nucleotide sequence: TGTGCCAGCAGTTATAATGGGAGAGACTACGAGCAGTACTTC.

The chain carries TRBV28 and TRBJ2-1; D ambiguous. The CDR3 loop spans 19 amino acids. The ends were cut back, 5 bases at V and 0 bases at J, with 23 bases in the middle. Germline-derived CDR1 and CDR2 are MDHEN and SYDVKM. The CDR3: CASSPVVRLVGSSYNEQFF. The CDR3 bases are TGTGCCAGCAGTCCCGTTGTCCGTTTAGTGGGAAGCTCCTACAATGAGCAGTTCTTC.

The V and J genes are TRBV3-1 and TRBJ1-2, with D unresolved. CDR1 and CDR2 (germline): LGHDT, YNNKEL (reference sequence). The CDR3 is 12 residues long. Trimming took off 2 bases at V and 7 bases at J, with 8 bases between the two ends. The CDR3 region has the DNA TGTGCCAGCAGCCAACGGGGTGGTGGCTACACCTTC. This codes for CASSQRGGGYTF.

This clonotype was counted at least ten times. The chain carries TRBV12-3 or TRBV12-4 and TRBJ2-3; unclear D gene. Trimming took 6 bases from V and 4 from J, leaving 11 bases between them. The CDR3 runs to 13 residues. The CDR3 protein is CASSLLAADTQYF. The CDR3 nucleotides are TGTGCCAGCAGCTTATTAGCAGCAGATACGCAGTATTTT.

The chain is built from TRBV29-1 and TRBJ2-3; D is perhaps TRBD1 (6 bases). The CDR3 covers 12 residues. Germline-derived CDR1 and CDR2 are SQVTM and ANQGSEA. Trimming cost V 7 bases and J 2 bases, with 10 bases left between them. The CDR3 DNA sequence: TGCAGCGGGGGACACTACACAGATACGCAGTATTTT. Residues: CSGGHYTDTQYF.

The rearrangement links TRBV28 to TRBJ2-3; D is possibly TRBD1 (6 bases). Germline CDR1 reads MDHEN; CDR2 reads SYDVKM. The length of the CDR3 is 14 residues. The V gene lost 4 bases and the J gene lost 3 bases, with 11 bases spanning the gap. Written as DNA, the CDR3 is TGTGCCAGCAGTTGGGTCAGGGGAACAGATACGCAGTATTTT. This translates into CASSWVRGTDTQYF.

This clonotype was seen a handful of times. The rearrangement joins TRBV9 to TRBJ1-1; 7 bases fit TRBD1. This CDR3 has 13 residues. Looked up from germline, CDR1 is SGDLS and CDR2 is YYNGEE. With V trimmed by 4 bases and J by 4 bases, 4 bases remained unmatched. In nucleotides, the CDR3 is TGTGCCAGCAGCACAGGGGTAGGCACTGAAGCTTTCTTT. This gives the protein CASSTGVGTEAFF.

The gene calls are TRBV4-2 and TRBJ2-1; 8 bases are shared with TRBD2. Germline V CDR1 and CDR2: LGHNA, YNFKEQ. The CDR3 consists of 15 residues. V lost 4 bases to trimming and J lost 6 bases; unmatched junction nucleotides: 8. In DNA, the CDR3 is TGTGCCAGCAGCCCCCCAGGACTAGCCCGCAATGAGCAGTTCTTC. Its translation: CASSPPGLARNEQFF.

The chain is built from TRBV5-5 and TRBJ2-7; TRBD1 matches 7 bases. Trimming took 3 bases from V and 3 from J; bases not matched to a gene: 9. The CDR3 runs 15 residues. Germline V CDR1 and CDR2: SGHKS, YYEKEE (reference sequence). The CDR3 region is CASSWTGTADYEQYF. The CDR3 DNA is TGTGCCAGCAGCTGGACCGGGACAGCAGACTACGAGCAGTACTTC.

This clonotype came up a few times. The rearrangement joins TRBV10-1 to TRBJ2-3; D is unclear. From germline, CDR1 is WNHNN and CDR2 SYGVQD (reference sequence). V was pared by 1 base and J by 0 bases, with 8 bases between. This CDR3 region has 15 residues. The CDR3 protein is CASSEWALSTDTQYF. The CDR3 DNA sequence: TGCGCCAGCAGTGAGTGGGCCCTTAGCACAGATACGCAGTATTTT.

The chain uses TRBV29-1 and TRBJ2-5, with TRBD2 as a possible D gene (6 bases). The CDR3 runs to 16 residues. The V gene lost 4 bases and the J gene lost 13 bases, with 31 bases spanning the gap. Germline loops: CDR1 SQVTM, CDR2 ANQGSEA. This chain's CDR3 is CSVGSTGPFSDYERYF. The CDR3 DNA reads as TGCAGCGTTGGTTCGACGGGCCCTTTTTCGGACTACGAGCGGTACTTC.

This chain connects TRBV13 to TRBJ2-7; 8 bases map to TRBD2. V lost 8 bases to trimming and J lost 4 bases; unmatched junction nucleotides: 13. The germline CDR1 and CDR2 sequences are PRHDT and FYEKMQ (reference sequence). The CDR3 covers 15 residues. This CDR3 is CASGKRGNIGYEQYF. CDR3 coding DNA: TGTGCCAGCGGGAAGCGGGGGAATATTGGGTACGAGCAGTACTTC.

This clonotype was seen once. Here the CDR3 omits its conserved ending phenylalanine or tryptophan, so a read error is the likely source. This sequence joins TRBV7-2 and TRBJ2-7, with D perhaps matching TRBD1 or TRBD2 (5 bases each). The CDR3 has 14 residues. Per germline, CDR1 SGHTA and CDR2 FQGNSA. The V and J ends lost 5 bases and 1 base respectively, with 12 bases between them. CDR3 sequence reads: CASSRAGGSYEQYS. CDR3 nucleotide sequence: TGTGCCAGCAGCCGAGCTGGGGGATCCTACGAGCAGTACTCC.

The chain recombines TRBV3-1 with TRBJ2-4, with TRBD2 identical over 15 bases. The J call may be in error: the DNA end matches TRBJ2-5 better. Germline loops: CDR1 LGHDT, CDR2 YNNKEL (reference sequence). This CDR3 has 16 amino acids. Here the CDR3 DNA reads TGTGCCAGCAGCCCGGGGACTAGCGGGGGGCTGAAGACCCAGTACTTC. This sequence encodes CASSPGTSGGLKTQYF.

V usage is TRBV7-2 and J usage is TRBJ1-5, with D unresolved. The CDR3 has 13 amino acids. Trimming removed 4 bases from V and 7 bases from J, with 11 bases in between. Germline V gene sequence: CDR1 SGHTA, CDR2 FQGNSA. This chain's CDR3 is CASSSGLRQPQHF. The CDR3 DNA follows: TGTGCCAGCAGCTCAGGATTGAGGCAGCCCCAGCATTTT. The whole variable domain, filled in from reference TRBV7-2 and TRBJ1-5, reads GAGVSQSPSNKVTEKGKDVELRCDPISGHTALYWYRQSLGQGLEFLIYFQGNSAPDKSGLPSDRFSAERTGGSVSTLTIQRTQQEDSAVYLCASSSGLRQPQHFGDGTRLSIL.

The chain is built from TRBV28 and TRBJ2-4; TRBD1 agrees at 9 bases. This CDR3 comprises 16 residues. CDR1 is MDHEN and CDR2 is SYDVKM in the germline V gene. J was trimmed by 7 bases and V by 5 bases; bases with no gene match: 12. DNA for the CDR3: TGTGCCAGCAGTCCAGCTACACCCGACAGGGGGAACATTCAGTACTTC. This encodes CASSPATPDRGNIQYF.

This clonotype has only a few counts. The chain has TRBV9 and TRBJ2-1; D perhaps matches TRBD2 (5 bases). Germline CDR1 is SGDLS and CDR2 is YYNGEE. The CDR3 spans 15 residues. The ends were cut back, 0 bases at V and 6 bases at J, with 13 bases in the middle. The CDR3 coding sequence is TGTGCCAGCAGCGTAGGGGAGTCTCCCCTCAATGAGCAGTTCTTC. This codes for CASSVGESPLNEQFF.

This clonotype was detected a few times. The chain joins TRBV12-5 to TRBJ2-6, with a possible D match to TRBD2 (5 bases). The ends were cut back, 6 bases at V and 0 bases at J, with 9 bases in the middle. This CDR3 contains 15 residues. Germline V CDR1 and CDR2: LGHNT, FRNRAP. The CDR3 bases are TGTGCTAGTGGGTTACTAGTCTCTGGGGCCAACGTCCTGACTTTC. As protein: CASGLLVSGANVLTF.

The chain recombines TRBV6-2 or TRBV6-3 with TRBJ2-7, with D possibly being TRBD1 (6 bases). The germline gives CDR1 MNHEY, CDR2 SVGEGT. Trimming cost V 2 bases and J 3 bases, with 14 bases left between them. The CDR3 totals 15 residues. CDR3 loop: CASSYVDRFRYEQYF. The CDR3, as DNA: TGTGCCAGCAGTTACGTAGACAGGTTCCGCTACGAGCAGTACTTC.